These 25 T cell receptor beta chains originate from one sample sequenced in a study of early T cells in non-severe SARS-CoV-2 infection. TCRdb processed the 5' RACE reads anew with MiXCR; each CDR3 protein has one entry. The sample has around 64,000 distinct CDR3 sequences; 10% to 15% are singletons. Sequencing was carried out using whole blood. The receptors were gathered from an adult who was a healthcare worker with PCR-confirmed SARS-CoV-2 infection or an uninfected control (not recorded which).

This sequence joins TRBV7-2 and TRBJ2-3; TRBD2 matches 8 bases. This CDR3 region has 15 residues. Trimming at V came to 5 bases and at J to 7 bases, leaving 11 bases not matched to a gene. Germline V gene sequence: CDR1 SGHTA, CDR2 FQGNSA. The CDR3 coding sequence is TGTGCCAGCAGCGACAGGACTAGCAGTGGAAATACGCAGTATTTT. This encodes CASSDRTSSGNTQYF.

V and J are TRBV29-1 and TRBJ2-5, with D possibly being TRBD2 (5 bases). Trimming stripped 7 bases from V and 3 bases from J, with 15 bases between. The CDR3 sequence is 13 residues long. Germline lookup yields CDR1 SQVTM and CDR2 ANQGSEA. DNA for the CDR3: TGCAGCGCAGGACGGGGAGAGAAAGAGACCCAGTACTTC. It encodes CSAGRGEKETQYF.

This sequence joins TRBV12-3 or TRBV12-4 and TRBJ2-4; D possibly corresponds to TRBD2 (6 bases). Trimming pared 6 bases from V and 7 bases from J, leaving 10 bases between. CDR3 length: 12 residues. CDR3: CASSPGLNIQYF. Here the CDR3 DNA reads TGTGCCAGCAGCCCGGGACTGAACATTCAGTACTTC.

This clonotype was seen only a few times. The chain recombines TRBV11-3 with TRBJ2-3; D is possibly TRBD2 (5 bases). Trimming cost V 0 bases and J 3 bases, with 16 bases left between them. Looked up from germline, CDR1 is SGHNT and CDR2 is YENEEA. The CDR3 is 17 amino acids. The CDR3 DNA reads as TGTGCCAGCAGCTTAGATGCTTTAGCGAGATCGACAGATACGCAGTATTTT. It specifies CASSLDALARSTDTQYF.

This clonotype occurred many times. This chain connects TRBV5-1 to TRBJ1-1; the match to TRBD1 covers 9 bases. J gave up 1 base and V 4 bases, and 8 bases lay outside the gene matches. Germline lookup yields CDR1 SGHRS and CDR2 YFSETQ. The CDR3 is made up of 16 amino acids. CDR3 coding DNA: TGCGCCAGCAGCCCCTCGGGACAGGGTTCGAACACTGAAGCTTTCTTT. Translated: CASSPSGQGSNTEAFF.

This clonotype was detected ten times or more. The chain carries TRBV4-2 and TRBJ2-2; 9 nucleotides agree with TRBD2. CDR1 and CDR2 (germline): LGHNA, YNFKEQ. V shed 4 bases and J 3 bases; nucleotides not matched to a gene: 12. This CDR3 contains 18 residues. The CDR3 spells CASSPSGAGGPDTGELFF. CDR3 coding DNA: TGTGCCAGCAGCCCCTCCGGGGCGGGGGGGCCGGACACCGGGGAGCTGTTTTTT.

The V call is TRBV15, the J call TRBJ1-4, with D possibly matching TRBD1 (6 bases). Trimming pared 5 bases from V and 0 bases from J, leaving 10 bases between. Germline V gene sequence: CDR1 LNHNV, CDR2 YYDKDF (reference sequence). The CDR3 covers 15 residues. This chain's CDR3 is CATSVKGATNEKLFF. The CDR3, as DNA: TGTGCCACCAGCGTAAAGGGGGCAACTAATGAAAAACTGTTTTTT.

This clonotype has just a few counts. V usage is TRBV7-6 and J usage is TRBJ2-1, with TRBD2 as a possible D gene (5 bases). Germline lookup yields CDR1 SGHVS and CDR2 FNYEAQ. Trimming pared 0 bases from V and 5 bases from J, leaving 11 bases between. CDR3 length: 15 residues. CDR3 sequence reads: CASSLAGRSHNEQFF. The CDR3 region has the DNA TGTGCCAGCAGCTTAGCGGGGAGAAGCCACAATGAGCAGTTCTTC.

In this sample, this clonotype turned up many times. The chain couples TRBV5-1 to TRBJ2-2; D tentatively fits TRBD1 or TRBD2 (5 bases each). The germline CDR1 and CDR2 sequences are SGHRS and YFSETQ. V was shortened by 0 bases and J by 4 bases, with 13 bases between the two germline ends. The CDR3 spans 16 residues. CDR3: CASSLGNGAITGELFF. DNA of the CDR3: TGCGCCAGCAGCTTGGGCAACGGGGCCATCACCGGGGAGCTGTTTTTT.

This clonotype has just a few counts. The chain combines TRBV6-2 or TRBV6-3 with TRBJ2-1; 8 positions agree with TRBD2. The CDR3 length is 13 residues. Per the germline V gene, CDR1 is MNHEY and CDR2 is SVGEGT. Losses at the gene ends were 4 bases for V and 8 bases for J; bases not matched to a gene: 4. The DNA for the CDR3 is TGTGCCAGCAGTTGGGCGGGGGGTTATGAGCAGTTCTTC. Its protein product is CASSWAGGYEQFF.

Regarding this clonotype: One end of the junction fails to match germline, which may point to a read error. This chain joins TRBV7-6 and TRBJ2-2, with D possibly matching TRBD1 (6 bases). Germline V gene lookup returns CDR1 SGHVS and CDR2 FNYEAQ. The CDR3 covers 15 residues. This CDR3 is CASSNRQANTGELSF. The CDR3 region has the DNA TGTGCCAGCAGCAACCGACAGGCGAACACCGGGGAGCTGTCTTTT.

This clonotype was counted a few times. This chain links TRBV20-1 with TRBJ2-1, with TRBD2 matching 8 bases. The CDR3 totals 18 residues. Germline trimming cut 1 base from V and 1 base from J; bases unmatched to any gene: 12. From germline, CDR1 is DFQATT and CDR2 SNEGSKA (reference sequence). CDR3 region: CSARGTGGRRQSYNEQFF. In nucleotides, the CDR3 is TGCAGTGCTAGAGGGACTGGCGGGAGGAGGCAGTCCTACAATGAGCAGTTCTTC.

The gene calls are TRBV7-6 and TRBJ2-7; 11 bases align to TRBD2. The CDR3 runs to 15 residues. Germline V gives CDR1 SGHVS, CDR2 FNYEAQ. After removal of 8 bases from V and 3 bases from J, the junction contained 9 bases not matched to a gene. CDR3 DNA: TGTGCCAGCGGCCTAGCCGGGACTAGCGGCTACGAGCAGTACTTC. Translation gives CASGLAGTSGYEQYF.

In this sample, this clonotype turned up a few times. The chain has TRBV11-3 and TRBJ2-7; possibly TRBD2 for D (5 bases). Germline CDR1 SGHNT, CDR2 YENEEA. V was shortened by 3 bases and J by 3 bases, with 9 bases between the two germline ends. This CDR3 is 13 amino acids long. In DNA, the CDR3 is TGTGCCAGCAGCTTTGCTGGACTCTACGAGCAGTACTTC. Its protein product is CASSFAGLYEQYF.

The rearrangement links TRBV19 to TRBJ2-2; 8 bases are shared with TRBD1. Germline values: CDR1 LNHDA, CDR2 SQIVND (reference sequence). With 10 bases clipped from V and 1 base from J, the junction kept 5 bases outside the gene matches. This CDR3 region has 14 residues. The CDR3 DNA follows: TGTGCCACCCGCGGGACAGGGAACACCGGGGAGCTGTTTTTT. It specifies CATRGTGNTGELFF.

The chain links TRBV27 to TRBJ2-3; D is uncertain. The CDR3 contains 14 residues. V shed 3 bases and J shed 4 bases, with 11 bases lying between them. The germline gives CDR1 MNHEY, CDR2 SMNVEV (reference sequence). CDR3 sequence (DNA): TGTGCCAGCAGTTTCCTCCCCTTAGCAGATACGCAGTATTTT. It encodes CASSFLPLADTQYF.

This chain links TRBV5-5 with TRBJ2-5; 9 nucleotides align to TRBD2. V shed 4 bases, J shed 5 bases, and the junction held 15 bases outside the gene matches. The CDR3 totals 17 residues. Per the germline V gene, CDR1 is SGHKS and CDR2 is YYEKEE (reference sequence). CDR3 sequence: CASSTSGTSINWETQYF. In nucleotides, the CDR3 is TGTGCCAGCAGCACATCCGGGACTAGCATTAATTGGGAGACCCAGTACTTC.

This clonotype was counted ten times or more. The V call is TRBV20-1, the J call TRBJ1-4, with D perhaps TRBD1 (5 bases). Trimming removed 4 bases from V and 5 bases from J, with 11 bases in between. The CDR3 is 13 amino acids. Germline CDR1 and CDR2: DFQATT and SNEGSKA (reference sequence). The DNA for the CDR3 is TGCAGTGCTATACCGGGGGAGAATGAAAAACTGTTTTTT. Translated, it gives CSAIPGENEKLFF.

The gene calls are TRBV29-1 and TRBJ2-7; TRBD2 matches at 10 bases. Germline V gives CDR1 SQVTM, CDR2 ANQGSEA. Losses at the gene ends were 6 bases for V and 5 bases for J; bases not matched to a gene: 7. This CDR3 contains 13 residues. CDR3 region: CSVNPSGGDEQYF. In DNA form, the CDR3 reads TGCAGCGTGAACCCTAGCGGGGGTGACGAGCAGTACTTC.

In its sample, this clonotype was seen many times. The rearrangement joins TRBV7-2 to TRBJ2-1, with 11 bases fitting TRBD2. Germline V CDR1 and CDR2: SGHTA, FQGNSA. V lost 5 bases and J lost 8; bases outside the gene matches: 8. CDR3 size: 15 residues. CDR3 sequence (DNA): TGTGCCAGCAGCAGAACTAGCGGGGGACGGTATGAGCAGTTCTTC. Amino acid sequence: CASSRTSGGRYEQFF. The full variable domain, with the rest looked up from reference TRBV7-2 and TRBJ2-1, is GAGVSQSPSNKVTEKGKDVELRCDPISGHTALYWYRQSLGQGLEFLIYFQGNSAPDKSGLPSDRFSAERTGGSVSTLTIQRTQQEDSAVYLCASSRTSGGRYEQFFGPGTRLTVL.

This clonotype was seen many times. The CDR3 spells CSVAGRAKNIQYF. The CDR3, as DNA: TGCAGCGTTGCGGGGAGGGCCAAAAACATTCAGTACTTC. This chain joins TRBV29-1 and TRBJ2-4; TRBD2 is a possible D gene (6 bases). The CDR3 has 13 residues. Germline V CDR1 and CDR2: SQVTM, ANQGSEA. V dropped 4 bases and J dropped 1 base, with 8 bases sitting between them.

The chain joins TRBV12-5 to TRBJ2-1; 12 bases are shared with TRBD2. The CDR3 consists of 16 residues. Germline V gene sequence: CDR1 LGHNT, CDR2 FRNRAP. J was trimmed by 7 bases and V by 0 bases; bases with no gene match: 4. The CDR3 protein is CASGLVLAGGGNEQFF. The CDR3 nucleotides are TGTGCTAGTGGTTTGGTACTAGCGGGAGGAGGAAATGAGCAGTTCTTC. The full variable domain, rest sourced from reference TRBV12-5 and TRBJ2-1, is DARVTQTPRHKVTEMGQEVTMRCQPILGHNTVFWYRQTMMQGLELLAYFRNRAPLDDSGMPKDRFSAEMPDATLATLKIQPSEPRDSAVYFCASGLVLAGGGNEQFFGPGTRLTVL.

This clonotype was counted many times. The rearrangement links TRBV12-3 or TRBV12-4 to TRBJ2-1, with 10 bases identical to TRBD1. The CDR3 runs 15 residues. V was pared by 3 bases and J by 2 bases, with 1 base of the junction left unmatched. The CDR3 reads CASSLGTGAYNEQFF. The CDR3 region has the DNA TGTGCCAGCAGTTTGGGGACAGGGGCCTACAATGAGCAGTTCTTC.

The sample holds a few counts of this clonotype. The chain is built from TRBV5-1 and TRBJ2-2; no clear D gene. Germline CDR1 reads SGHRS; CDR2 reads YFSETQ. The CDR3 covers 17 residues. Trimming took 0 bases from V and 0 from J, leaving 12 bases between them. The CDR3 DNA reads as TGCGCCAGCAGCTTGGCTGGCGCCCTTACGAACACCGGGGAGCTGTTTTTT. Translating it yields CASSLAGALTNTGELFF.

In its sample, this clonotype was seen many times. The chain has TRBV11-2 and TRBJ2-1; 14 bases are a match to TRBD2. V trimming: 5 bases; J trimming: 6 bases; junction bases outside the gene matches: 12. The CDR3 is 18 amino acids. The germline V gene has CDR1 SGHAT and CDR2 FQNNGV. The CDR3: CASSIRLAGGLVSNEQFF. In DNA, the CDR3 is TGTGCCAGCAGCATCCGACTAGCGGGGGGGCTTGTCTCCAATGAGCAGTTCTTC. Together with reference TRBV11-2 and TRBJ2-1, the CDR3 gives the full variable domain: EAGVAQSPRYKIIEKRQSVAFWCNPISGHATLYWYQQILGQGPKLLIQFQNNGVVDDSQLPKDRFSAERLKGVDSTLKIQPAKLEDSAVYLCASSIRLAGGLVSNEQFFGPGTRLTVL.